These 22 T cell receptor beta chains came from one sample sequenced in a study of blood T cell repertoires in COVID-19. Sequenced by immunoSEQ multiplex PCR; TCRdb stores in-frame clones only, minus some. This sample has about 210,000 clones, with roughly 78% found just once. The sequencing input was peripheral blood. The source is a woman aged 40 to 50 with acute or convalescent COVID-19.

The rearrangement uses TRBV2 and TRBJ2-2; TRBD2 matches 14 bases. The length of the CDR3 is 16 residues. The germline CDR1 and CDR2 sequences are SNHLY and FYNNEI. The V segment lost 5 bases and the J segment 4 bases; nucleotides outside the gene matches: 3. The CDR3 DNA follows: TGTGCCAGCAGTCCGGGACTAGCGGGAGTCACCGGGGAGCTGTTTTTT. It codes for CASSPGLAGVTGELFF.

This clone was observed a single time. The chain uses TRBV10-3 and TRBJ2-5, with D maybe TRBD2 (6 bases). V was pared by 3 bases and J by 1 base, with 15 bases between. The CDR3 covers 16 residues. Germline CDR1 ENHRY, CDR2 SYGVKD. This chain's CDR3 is CAISEGGKGLQETQYF. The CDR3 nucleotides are TGTGCCATCAGTGAAGGAGGGAAGGGCCTCCAAGAGACCCAGTACTTC.

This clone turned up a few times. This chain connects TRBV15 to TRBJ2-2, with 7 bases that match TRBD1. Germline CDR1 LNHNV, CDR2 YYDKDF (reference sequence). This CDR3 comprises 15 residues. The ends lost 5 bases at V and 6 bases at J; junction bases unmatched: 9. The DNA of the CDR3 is TGTGCCACCAGCGACAGGGTCTCAGGCGCCGGGGAGCTGTTTTTT. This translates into CATSDRVSGAGELFF.

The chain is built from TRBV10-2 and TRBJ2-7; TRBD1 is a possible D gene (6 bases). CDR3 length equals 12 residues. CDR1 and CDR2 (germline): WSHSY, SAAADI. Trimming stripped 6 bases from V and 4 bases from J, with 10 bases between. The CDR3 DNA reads TGCGCCAGCAGAGGAAGGGGGTACGAGCAGTACTTC. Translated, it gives CASRGRGYEQYF.

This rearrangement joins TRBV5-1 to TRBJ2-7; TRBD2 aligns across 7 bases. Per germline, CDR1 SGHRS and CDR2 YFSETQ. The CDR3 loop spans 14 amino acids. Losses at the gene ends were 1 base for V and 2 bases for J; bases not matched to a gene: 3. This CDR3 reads CASSLTSVTYEQYF. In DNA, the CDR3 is TGCGCCAGCAGCTTGACTAGCGTAACCTACGAGCAGTACTTC. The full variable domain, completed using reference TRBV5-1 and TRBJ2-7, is KAGVTQTPRYLIKTRGQQVTLSCSPISGHRSVSWYQQTPGQGLQFLFEYFSETQRNKGNFPGRFSGRQFSNSRSEMNVSTLELGDSALYLCASSLTSVTYEQYFGPGTRLTVT.

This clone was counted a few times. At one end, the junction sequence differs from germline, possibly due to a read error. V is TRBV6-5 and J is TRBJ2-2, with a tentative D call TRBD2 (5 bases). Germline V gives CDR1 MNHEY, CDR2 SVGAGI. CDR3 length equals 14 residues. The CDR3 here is CASSQKGIAGKLFF. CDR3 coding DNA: TGTGCCAGCAGTCAAAAAGGGATAGCCGGGAAGCTGTTTTTT.

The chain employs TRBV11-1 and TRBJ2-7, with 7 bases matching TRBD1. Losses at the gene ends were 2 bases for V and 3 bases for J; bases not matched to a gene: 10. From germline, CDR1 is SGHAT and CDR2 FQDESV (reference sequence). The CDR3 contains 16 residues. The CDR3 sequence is CASSLKAGTVNYEQYF. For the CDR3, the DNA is TGTGCCAGCAGCTTAAAAGCCGGGACAGTAAACTACGAGCAGTACTTC. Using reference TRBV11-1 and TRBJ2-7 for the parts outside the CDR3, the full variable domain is EAEVAQSPRYKITEKSQAVAFWCDPISGHATLYWYRQILGQGPELLVQFQDESVVDDSQLPKDRFSAERLKGVDSTLKIQPAELGDSAMYLCASSLKAGTVNYEQYFGPGTRLTVT.

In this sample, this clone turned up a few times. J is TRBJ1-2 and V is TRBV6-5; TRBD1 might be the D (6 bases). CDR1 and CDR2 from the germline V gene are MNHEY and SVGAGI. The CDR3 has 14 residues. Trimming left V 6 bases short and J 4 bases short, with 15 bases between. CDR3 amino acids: CASSSSRGGYGYTF. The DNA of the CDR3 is TGTGCCAGCAGCTCCTCCCGAGGGGGCTATGGCTACACCTTC.

CDR3 protein: CASSHLALETQYF. The CDR3 bases are TGTGCCAGCAGCCATCTAGCTCTCGAGACCCAGTACTTC. J is TRBJ2-5 and V is TRBV12-3 or TRBV12-4; D might be TRBD2 (5 bases). V gave up 6 bases and J gave up 5 bases, with 13 bases separating them. The CDR3 sequence is 13 residues long.

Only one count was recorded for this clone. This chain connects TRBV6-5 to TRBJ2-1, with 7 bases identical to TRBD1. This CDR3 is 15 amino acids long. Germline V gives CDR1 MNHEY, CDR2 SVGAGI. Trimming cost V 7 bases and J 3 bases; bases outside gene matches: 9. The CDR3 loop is CASTFTGERYNEQFF. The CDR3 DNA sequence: TGTGCCAGCACCTTCACAGGGGAGCGCTACAATGAGCAGTTCTTC.

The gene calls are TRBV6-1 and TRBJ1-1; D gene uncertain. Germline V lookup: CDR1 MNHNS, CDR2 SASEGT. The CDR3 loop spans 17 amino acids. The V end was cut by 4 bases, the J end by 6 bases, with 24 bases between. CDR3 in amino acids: CASSGFSMRATAAEAFF. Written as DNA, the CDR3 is TGTGCCAGCAGTGGTTTCAGCATGAGGGCTACGGCGGCTGAAGCTTTCTTT.

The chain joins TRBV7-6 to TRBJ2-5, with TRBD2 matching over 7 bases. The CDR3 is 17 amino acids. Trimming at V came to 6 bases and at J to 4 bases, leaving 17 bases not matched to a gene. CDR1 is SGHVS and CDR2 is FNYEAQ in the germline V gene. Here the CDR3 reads CASSINAPRDYGETQYF. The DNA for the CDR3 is TGTGCCAGCAGTATTAACGCGCCTAGGGACTACGGAGAGACCCAGTACTTC. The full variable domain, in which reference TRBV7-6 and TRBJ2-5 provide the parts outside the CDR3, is GAGVSQSPRYKVTKRGQDVALRCDPISGHVSLYWYRQALGQGPEFLTYFNYEAQQDKSGLPNDRFSAERPEGSISTLTIQRTEQRDSAMYRCASSINAPRDYGETQYFGPGTRLLVL.

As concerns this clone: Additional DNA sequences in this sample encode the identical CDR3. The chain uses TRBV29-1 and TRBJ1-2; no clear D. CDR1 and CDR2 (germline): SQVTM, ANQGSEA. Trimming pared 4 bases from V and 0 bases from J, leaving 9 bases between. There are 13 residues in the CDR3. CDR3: CSVAGGANYGYTF. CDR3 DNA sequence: TGCAGCGTTGCTGGCGGAGCTAACTATGGCTACACCTTC.

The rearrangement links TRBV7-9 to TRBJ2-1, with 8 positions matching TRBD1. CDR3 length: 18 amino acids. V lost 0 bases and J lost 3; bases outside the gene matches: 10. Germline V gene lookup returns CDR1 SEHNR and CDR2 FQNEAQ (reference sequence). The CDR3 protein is CASSLAGGQGIHYNEQFF. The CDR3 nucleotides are TGTGCCAGCAGCTTAGCTGGAGGACAGGGAATTCACTACAATGAGCAGTTCTTC.

The CDR3 nucleotides are TGTGCCAGCAGTCAACCCGGGGACTACTCCTACGAGCAGTACTTC. This codes for CASSQPGDYSYEQYF. The rearrangement links TRBV25-1 to TRBJ2-7, with 7 bases lining up with TRBD2. This CDR3 has 15 residues. CDR1 is MGHDK and CDR2 is SYGVNS in the germline V gene. V gave up 5 bases and J gave up 0 bases; unmatched junction bases: 7.

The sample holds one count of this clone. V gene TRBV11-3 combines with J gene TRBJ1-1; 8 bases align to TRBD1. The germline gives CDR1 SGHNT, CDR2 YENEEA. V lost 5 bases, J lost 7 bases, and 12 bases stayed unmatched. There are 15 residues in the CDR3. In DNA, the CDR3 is TGTGCCAGCAGCCCTGGCAAGGCAGGGGGCAGTGAAGCTTTCTTT. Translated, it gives CASSPGKAGGSEAFF. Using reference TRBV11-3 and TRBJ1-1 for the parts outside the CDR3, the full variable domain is EAGVVQSPRYKIIEKKQPVAFWCNPISGHNTLYWYLQNLGQGPELLIRYENEEAVDDSQLPKDRFSAERLKGVDSTLKIQPAELGDSAVYLCASSPGKAGGSEAFFGQGTRLTVV.

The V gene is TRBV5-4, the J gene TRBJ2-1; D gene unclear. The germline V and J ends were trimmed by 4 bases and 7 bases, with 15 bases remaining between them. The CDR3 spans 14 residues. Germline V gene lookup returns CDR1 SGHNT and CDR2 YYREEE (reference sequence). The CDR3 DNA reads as TGTGCCAGCAGCGAACCGGTGGTGAGGAATGAGCAGTTCTTC. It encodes CASSEPVVRNEQFF.

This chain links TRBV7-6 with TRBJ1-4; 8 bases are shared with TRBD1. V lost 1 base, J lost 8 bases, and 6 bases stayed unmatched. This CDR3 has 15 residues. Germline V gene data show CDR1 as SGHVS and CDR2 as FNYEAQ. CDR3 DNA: TGTGCCAGCAGCTTAGGGACAGGGAAGGTCGAAAAACTGTTTTTT. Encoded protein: CASSLGTGKVEKLFF. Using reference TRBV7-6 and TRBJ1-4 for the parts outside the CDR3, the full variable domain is GAGVSQSPRYKVTKRGQDVALRCDPISGHVSLYWYRQALGQGPEFLTYFNYEAQQDKSGLPNDRFSAERPEGSISTLTIQRTEQRDSAMYRCASSLGTGKVEKLFFGSGTQLSVL.

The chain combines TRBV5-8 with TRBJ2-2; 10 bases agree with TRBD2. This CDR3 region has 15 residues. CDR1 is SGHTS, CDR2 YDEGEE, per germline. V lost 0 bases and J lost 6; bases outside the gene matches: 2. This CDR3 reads CASSLALAGAGELFF. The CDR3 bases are TGTGCCAGCAGCTTGGCGCTAGCGGGGGCCGGGGAGCTGTTTTTT.

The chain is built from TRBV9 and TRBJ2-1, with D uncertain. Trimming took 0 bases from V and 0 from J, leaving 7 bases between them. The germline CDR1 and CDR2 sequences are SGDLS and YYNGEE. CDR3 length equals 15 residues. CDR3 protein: CASSVDSSSYNEQFF. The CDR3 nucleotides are TGTGCCAGCAGCGTAGACTCGAGCTCCTACAATGAGCAGTTCTTC.

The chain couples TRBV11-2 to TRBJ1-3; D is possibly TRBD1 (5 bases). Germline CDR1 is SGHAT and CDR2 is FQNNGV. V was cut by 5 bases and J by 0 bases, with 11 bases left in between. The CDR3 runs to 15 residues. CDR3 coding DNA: TGTGCCAGCAGCCGGAGGGGCGGCTCTGGAAACACCATATATTTT. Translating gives CASSRRGGSGNTIYF.

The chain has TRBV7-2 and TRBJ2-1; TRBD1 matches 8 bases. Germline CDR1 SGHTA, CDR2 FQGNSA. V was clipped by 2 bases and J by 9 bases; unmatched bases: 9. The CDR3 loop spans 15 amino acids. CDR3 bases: TGTGCCAGCAGCTTACGAGGACAGGGCGTGGGTGAGCAGTTCTTC. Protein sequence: CASSLRGQGVGEQFF. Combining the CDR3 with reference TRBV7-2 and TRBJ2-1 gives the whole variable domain GAGVSQSPSNKVTEKGKDVELRCDPISGHTALYWYRQSLGQGLEFLIYFQGNSAPDKSGLPSDRFSAERTGGSVSTLTIQRTQQEDSAVYLCASSLRGQGVGEQFFGPGTRLTVL.